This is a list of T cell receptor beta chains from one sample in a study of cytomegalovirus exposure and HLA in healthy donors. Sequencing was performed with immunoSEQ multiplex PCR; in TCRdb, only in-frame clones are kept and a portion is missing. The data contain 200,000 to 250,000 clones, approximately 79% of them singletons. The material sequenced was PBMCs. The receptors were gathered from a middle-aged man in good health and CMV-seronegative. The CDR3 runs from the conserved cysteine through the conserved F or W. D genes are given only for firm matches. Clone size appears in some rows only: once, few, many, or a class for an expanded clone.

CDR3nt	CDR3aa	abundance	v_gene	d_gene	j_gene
TGCAGCGTTGATCCCCAGGGTTTTAGCACAGATACGCAGTATTTT	CSVDPQGFSTDTQYF	.	TRBV29-1	.	TRBJ2-3
TGTGCCAGCAGCTTAATCCCAGGGGGAGGAGGCTATGGCTACACCTTC	CASSLIPGGGGYGYTF	few	TRBV7-6	TRBD1	TRBJ1-2
TGCGCCAGCAGCCGCCGAACGGGTAGCGGGAGGAACAATGAGCAGTTCTTC	CASSRRTGSGRNNEQFF	.	TRBV10-1	TRBD2	TRBJ2-1
TGTGCCAGCAGCTCGTTTGCGGGAGTGGGTTACGAGCAGTACTTC	CASSSFAGVGYEQYF	.	TRBV5-5	TRBD2	TRBJ2-7
TGTGCCAGTAGTCGGGGGACAGGGGGGGAGAACACTGAAGCTTTCTTT	CASSRGTGGENTEAFF	.	TRBV19	TRBD1	TRBJ1-1
TGTGCCAGCAGCAACCGACTAGCCCTTAGGACAGATACGCAGTATTTT	CASSNRLALRTDTQYF	.	TRBV9	TRBD2	TRBJ2-3
TGTGCCAGCAGCCCCGGGGGGTTCTACAATGAGCAGTTCTTC	CASSPGGFYNEQFF	.	TRBV7-8	TRBD2	TRBJ2-1
TGTGCCAGCAGTTTTGGGCTAGCGGGAGTGGGGTACAATGAGCAGTTCTTC	CASSFGLAGVGYNEQFF	.	TRBV27	TRBD2	TRBJ2-1
TGTGCCAGTATGACAGGCAATGAGCAGTTCTTC	CASMTGNEQFF	few	TRBV19	.	TRBJ2-1
TGCGCCAGCAGGCAGGACAGGGGGACCGGGGAGCTGTTTTTT	CASRQDRGTGELFF	.	TRBV4-1	TRBD1	TRBJ2-2
TGTGCCAGCAGTGTCGTAGTAGCTGGCTACACCTTC	CASSVVVAGYTF	.	TRBV7-9	.	TRBJ1-2
TGTGCCAGCAGTTCCGGACAGATCACCTACAATGAGCAGTTCTTC	CASSSGQITYNEQFF	few	TRBV27	.	TRBJ2-1
TGTGCCAGCAGTTTACCGGGAAGGAAAGACTCTGGGGCCAACGTCCTGACTTTC	CASSLPGRKDSGANVLTF	few	TRBV28	.	TRBJ2-6
TGCGCCAGCAGCTTGGCCGTAGCGGGAGGTACTAACAATGAGCAGTTCTTC	CASSLAVAGGTNNEQFF	once	TRBV5-1	TRBD2	TRBJ2-1
TGTGCCAGCAGCAACAGGGAATCCGGCTACACCTTC	CASSNRESGYTF	.	TRBV6-6	.	TRBJ1-2
TGTGCCAGCAGCTTGGCGGGACTAGCGGGGCGAGATAATCAGTACTTC	CASSLAGLAGRDNQYF	few	TRBV5-4	TRBD2	TRBJ2-7
TGCGCCAGCAGTCAATTTAATGACAGGGGGCAAACCTACGAGCAGTACTTC	CASSQFNDRGQTYEQYF	.	TRBV23-1	TRBD1	TRBJ2-7
TGTGCCAGCAGCTTAGGAGGCGGGATCTCCTACAATGAGCAGTTCTTC	CASSLGGGISYNEQFF	.	TRBV7-2	.	TRBJ2-1
TGTGCCAGCAGTACTGCGGGACAGGGGGGACAATGGTACTTC	CASSTAGQGGQWYF	.	TRBV6-6	TRBD1	TRBJ2-7
TGCGCCAGCAGCCAGTCCCCGGGACAGACCCATTCACCCCTCCACTTT	CASSQSPGQTHSPLHF	.	TRBV4-1	TRBD1	TRBJ1-6
TGCGCCAGCAGCGCCTTCGGCGGAAGCCCCTACGAGCAGTACTTC	CASSAFGGSPYEQYF	.	TRBV4-1	.	TRBJ2-7
TGTGCCAGCAGCCAAGAGTCTTCCGGGAGAGATTACGAGCAGTACTTC	CASSQESSGRDYEQYF	.	TRBV4-2	.	TRBJ2-7
TGTGCCAGCAGCTTAAGACTCACTAACTACAATGAGCAGTTCTTC	CASSLRLTNYNEQFF	few	TRBV11-2	.	TRBJ2-1
TGTGCCAGTAAACCGGGAGGGGACTCCTACAATGAGCAGTTCTTC	CASKPGGDSYNEQFF	.	TRBV19	TRBD2	TRBJ2-1
TGTGCCAGCAGCCCGGACAGGGGTGGCAATCAGCCCCAGCATTTT	CASSPDRGGNQPQHF	.	TRBV27	TRBD1	TRBJ1-5
TGTGCCTGGAGTGTAGGGTGGACTAGCGGGAGGGGTAGTGAGCAGTTCTTC	CAWSVGWTSGRGSEQFF	.	TRBV30	TRBD2	TRBJ2-1
TGTGCCAGTAGTATAGATTCCCTAGCGGGGTACTACGAGCAGTACTTC	CASSIDSLAGYYEQYF	once	TRBV19	TRBD2	TRBJ2-7